This T cell receptor beta chain was sequenced for a study of blood T cell repertoires in COVID-19. Whole-study context: Nucleic acid was either cDNA or gDNA, and it came from T cells, B-cell-depleted T cells, or PBMCs.

This table comes from immunoSEQ multiplex PCR, and its TCRdb copy is limited to in-frame clones, with some not included. This table has tens of thousands of clones, roughly nine tenths appearing once. The TCR was taken from a man between 60 and 70 years old with active COVID-19. The sequencing input was peripheral blood.

The CDR3 loop reads CASSARGVAKNIQYF. For the CDR3, the DNA is TGTGCCAGCAGTGCCCGGGGGGTAGCCAAAAACATTCAGTACTTC. This chain uses TRBV25-1 with TRBJ2-4; 7 nucleotides align to TRBD2. Germline V lookup: CDR1 MGHDK, CDR2 SYGVNS. The CDR3 totals 15 residues. V trimming: 4 bases; J trimming: 0 bases; junction bases outside the gene matches: 3. Looking up the rest from reference TRBV25-1 and TRBJ2-4 gives the full variable domain: EADIYQTPRYLVIGTGKKITLECSQTMGHDKMYWYQQDPGMELHLIHYSYGVNSTEKGDLSSESTVSRIRTEHFPLTLESARPSHTSQYLCASSARGVAKNIQYFGAGTRLSVL.